This TCR beta chain stems from a study of blood T cell repertoires in COVID-19. Study as a whole: The study drew acute and convalescent COVID-19 samples from the United States, Italy and Spain.

In the original analysis: Scientists estimated how many nucleated cells there were by amplifying reference gene primers. Here immunoSEQ multiplex PCR was the method, and the copy in TCRdb shows in-frame clones only, minus some. That table furnishes V, J and clone size, whereas the DNA furnished D and trimming. This sample has some 280,000 clones, with approximately 80% found just once. The V gene lost 0 bases and the J gene lost 9 bases, with 13 bases spanning the gap. Germline CDR1 reads SGHRS; CDR2 reads YFSETQ. The CDR3 is 14 residues long. This clone was seen a handful of times. Sequenced material: peripheral blood. The chain is built from TRBV5-1 and TRBJ2-1; D is possibly TRBD1 (5 bases). The TCR originated in a woman aged 45-65 years with active or convalescent COVID-19. This CDR3 reads CASSLGGASSEQFF. As DNA, the CDR3 is TGCGCCAGCAGCTTGGGTGGGGCCAGCAGTGAGCAGTTCTTC. The whole variable domain, remainder taken from reference TRBV5-1 and TRBJ2-1, is KAGVTQTPRYLIKTRGQQVTLSCSPISGHRSVSWYQQTPGQGLQFLFEYFSETQRNKGNFPGRFSGRQFSNSRSEMNVSTLELGDSALYLCASSLGGASSEQFFGPGTRLTVL.